This record concerns one T cell receptor (beta chain) sequence. Its antigen remains unidentified. This sample was included in a study of T cells in Graves' hyperthyroidism and ophthalmopathy. Study-wide results and limits: Patients with ophthalmopathy were separated from those with stable hyperthyroidism by a 13 V-J model.

Clinical Activity Scores of at least 3, NOSPECS grades of at least 4 and durations under 3 months characterized ophthalmopathy patients. Patients having uncontrolled infection, another autoimmune disease, pregnancy or lactation were not included. Extraction of PBMCs used roughly 9.3 ml of fresh peripheral blood. The V gene end was trimmed by 6 bases and the J gene end by 4 bases; junction bases not matched to a gene: 6. The CDR3 contains 14 residues. CDR1 is DFQATT, CDR2 SNEGSKA, per germline (reference sequence). There were TCR beta CDR3 regions amplified from RNA transcripts. Initially, a first-round RT-PCR of the TCR CDR3 employed the HTBI primer set. TCRdb fed the multiplex PCR reads into MiXCR, producing one record per CDR3 protein. The sample holds roughly 250,000 distinct CDR3 sequences, roughly 20% seen once.

The receptor's source is a man aged 30 to 45 with Graves' ophthalmopathy. The chain is built from TRBV20-1 and TRBJ2-2; 9 bases agree with TRBD2. The sequenced sample consisted of blood. CDR3 DNA: TGCAGTGCCATAGCGGGAGTTGCCACCGGGGAGCTGTTTTTT. Amino acids: CSAIAGVATGELFF.